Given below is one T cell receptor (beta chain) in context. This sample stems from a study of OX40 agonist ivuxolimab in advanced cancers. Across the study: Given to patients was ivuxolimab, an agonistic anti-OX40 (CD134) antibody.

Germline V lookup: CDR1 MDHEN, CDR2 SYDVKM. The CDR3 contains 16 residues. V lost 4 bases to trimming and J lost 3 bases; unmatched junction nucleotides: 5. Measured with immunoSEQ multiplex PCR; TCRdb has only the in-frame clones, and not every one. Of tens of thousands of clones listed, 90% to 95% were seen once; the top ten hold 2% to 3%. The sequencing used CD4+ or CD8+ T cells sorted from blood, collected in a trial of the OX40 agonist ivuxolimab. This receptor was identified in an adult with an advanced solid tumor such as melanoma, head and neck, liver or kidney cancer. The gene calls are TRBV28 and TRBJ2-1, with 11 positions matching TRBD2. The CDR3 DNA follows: TGTGCCAGCAGTTCCCCCGGGACTAGCGGCTACAATGAGCAGTTCTTC. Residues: CASSSPGTSGYNEQFF.